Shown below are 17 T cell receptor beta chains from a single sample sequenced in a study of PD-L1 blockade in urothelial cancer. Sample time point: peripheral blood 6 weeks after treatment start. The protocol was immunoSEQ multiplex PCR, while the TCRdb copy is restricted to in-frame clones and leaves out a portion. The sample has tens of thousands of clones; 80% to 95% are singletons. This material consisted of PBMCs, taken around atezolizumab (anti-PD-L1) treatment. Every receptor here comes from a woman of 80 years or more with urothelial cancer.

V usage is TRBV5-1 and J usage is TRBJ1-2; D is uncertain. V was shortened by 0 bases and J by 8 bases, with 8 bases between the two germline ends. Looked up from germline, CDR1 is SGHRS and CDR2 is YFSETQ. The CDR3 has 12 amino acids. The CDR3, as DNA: TGCGCCAGCAGCTTGGGTGGAGAAGGCTACACCTTC. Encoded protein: CASSLGGEGYTF.

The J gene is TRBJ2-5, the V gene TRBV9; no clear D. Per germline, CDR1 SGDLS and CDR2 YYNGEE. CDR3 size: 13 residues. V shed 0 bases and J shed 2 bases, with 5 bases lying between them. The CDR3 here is CASSVAQQETQYF. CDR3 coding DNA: TGTGCCAGCAGCGTAGCACAGCAAGAGACCCAGTACTTC.

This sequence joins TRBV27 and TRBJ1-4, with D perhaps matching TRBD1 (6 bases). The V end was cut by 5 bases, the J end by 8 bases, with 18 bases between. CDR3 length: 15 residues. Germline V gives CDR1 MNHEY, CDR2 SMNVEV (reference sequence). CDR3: CASSLSRGFEEKLFF. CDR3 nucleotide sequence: TGTGCCAGCAGTCTCTCCAGGGGATTTGAAGAAAAACTGTTTTTT.

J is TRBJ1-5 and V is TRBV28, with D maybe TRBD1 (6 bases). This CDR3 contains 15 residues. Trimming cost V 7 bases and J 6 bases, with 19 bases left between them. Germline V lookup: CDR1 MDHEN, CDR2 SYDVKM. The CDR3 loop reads CASTPSGGATQPQHF. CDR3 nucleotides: TGTGCCAGCACGCCCTCGGGGGGCGCGACTCAGCCCCAGCATTTT.

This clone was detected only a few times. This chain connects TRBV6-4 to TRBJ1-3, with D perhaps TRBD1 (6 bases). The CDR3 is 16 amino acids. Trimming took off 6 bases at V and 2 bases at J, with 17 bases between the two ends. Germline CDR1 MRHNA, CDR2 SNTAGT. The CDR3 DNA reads TGTGCCAGCAGGGTGACATGGCGACAGGCTGGAAACACCATATATTTT. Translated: CASRVTWRQAGNTIYF.

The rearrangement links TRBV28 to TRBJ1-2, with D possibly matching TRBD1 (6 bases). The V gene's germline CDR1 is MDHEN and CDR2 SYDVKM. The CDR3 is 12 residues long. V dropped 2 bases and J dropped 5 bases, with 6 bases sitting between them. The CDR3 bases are TGTGCCAGCAGTTTACAGGGGTATGGCTACACCTTC. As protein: CASSLQGYGYTF.

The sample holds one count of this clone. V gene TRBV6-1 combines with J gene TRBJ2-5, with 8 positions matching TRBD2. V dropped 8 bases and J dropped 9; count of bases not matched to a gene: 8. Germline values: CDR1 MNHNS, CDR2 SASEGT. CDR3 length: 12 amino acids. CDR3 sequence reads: CASSAGTSAQYF. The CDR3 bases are TGTGCCAGCTCTGCCGGGACTAGTGCCCAGTACTTC.

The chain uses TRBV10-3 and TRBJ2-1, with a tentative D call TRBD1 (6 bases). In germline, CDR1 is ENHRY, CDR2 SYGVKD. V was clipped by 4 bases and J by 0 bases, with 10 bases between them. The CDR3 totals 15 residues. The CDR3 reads CAISASDSSYNEQFF. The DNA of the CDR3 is TGTGCCATCAGTGCATCGGACAGCTCCTACAATGAGCAGTTCTTC.

The DNA for the CDR3 is TGTGCCAGCAGTGGACAGGGGAGAATGGAAGCTTTCTTT. Its protein is CASSGQGRMEAFF. The chain joins TRBV2 to TRBJ1-1; TRBD1 matches at 8 bases. The CDR3 has 13 residues. Germline CDR1 is SNHLY and CDR2 is FYNNEI. V was pared by 4 bases and J by 8 bases, with 6 bases of the junction left unmatched.

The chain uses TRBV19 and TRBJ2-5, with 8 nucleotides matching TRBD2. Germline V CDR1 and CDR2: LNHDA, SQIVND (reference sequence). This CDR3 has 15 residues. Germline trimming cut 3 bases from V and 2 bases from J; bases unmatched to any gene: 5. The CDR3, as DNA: TGTGCCAGTAGTATGACTGGGACTAGACAAGAGACCCAGTACTTC. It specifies CASSMTGTRQETQYF.

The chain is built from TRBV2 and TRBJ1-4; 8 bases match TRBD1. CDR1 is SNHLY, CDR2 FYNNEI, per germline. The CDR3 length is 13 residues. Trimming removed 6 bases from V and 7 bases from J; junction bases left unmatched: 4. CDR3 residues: CASSPDRGEKLFF. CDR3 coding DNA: TGTGCCAGCAGCCCTGACAGGGGTGAAAAACTGTTTTTT.

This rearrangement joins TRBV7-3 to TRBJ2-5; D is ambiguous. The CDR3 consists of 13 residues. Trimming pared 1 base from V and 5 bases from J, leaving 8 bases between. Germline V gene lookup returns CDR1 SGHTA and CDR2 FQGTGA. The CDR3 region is CASSLNFGETQYF. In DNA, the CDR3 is TGTGCCAGCAGCTTAAATTTCGGTGAGACCCAGTACTTC.

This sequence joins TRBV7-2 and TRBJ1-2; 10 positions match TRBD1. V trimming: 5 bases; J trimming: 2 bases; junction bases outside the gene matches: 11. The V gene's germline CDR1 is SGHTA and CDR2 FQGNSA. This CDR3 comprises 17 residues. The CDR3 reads CASSLQGQGIQNYGYTF. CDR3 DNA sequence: TGTGCCAGCAGCCTTCAGGGACAGGGGATTCAAAACTATGGCTACACCTTC.

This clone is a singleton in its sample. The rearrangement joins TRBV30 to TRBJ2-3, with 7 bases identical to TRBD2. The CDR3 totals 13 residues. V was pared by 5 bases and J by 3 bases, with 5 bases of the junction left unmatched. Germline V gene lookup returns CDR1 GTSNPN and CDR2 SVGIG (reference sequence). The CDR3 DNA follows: TGTGCCTGGGCCGGGACTACAACAGATACGCAGTATTTT. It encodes CAWAGTTTDTQYF. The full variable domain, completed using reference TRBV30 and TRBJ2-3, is SQTIHQWPATLVQPVGSPLSLECTVEGTSNPNLYWYRQAAGRGLQLLFYSVGIGQISSEVPQNLSASRPQDRQFILSSKKLLLSDSGFYLCAWAGTTTDTQYFGPGTRLTVL.

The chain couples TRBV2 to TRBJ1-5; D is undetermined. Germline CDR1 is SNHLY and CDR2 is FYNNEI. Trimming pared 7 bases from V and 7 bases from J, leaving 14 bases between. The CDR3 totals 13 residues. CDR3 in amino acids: CASIYYSGQPQHF. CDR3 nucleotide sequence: TGTGCCAGCATATACTACAGCGGACAGCCCCAGCATTTT. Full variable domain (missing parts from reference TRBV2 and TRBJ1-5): EPEVTQTPSHQVTQMGQEVILRCVPISNHLYFYWYRQILGQKVEFLVSFYNNEISEKSEIFDDQFSVERPDGSNFTLKIRSTKLEDSAMYFCASIYYSGQPQHFGDGTRLSIL.

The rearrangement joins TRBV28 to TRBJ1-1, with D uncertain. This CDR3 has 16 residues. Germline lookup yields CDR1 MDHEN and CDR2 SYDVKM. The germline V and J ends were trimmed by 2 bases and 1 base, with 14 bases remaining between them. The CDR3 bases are TGTGCCAGCAGTTTAAAATTTTCCGGGAAGAACACTGAAGCTTTCTTT. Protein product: CASSLKFSGKNTEAFF.

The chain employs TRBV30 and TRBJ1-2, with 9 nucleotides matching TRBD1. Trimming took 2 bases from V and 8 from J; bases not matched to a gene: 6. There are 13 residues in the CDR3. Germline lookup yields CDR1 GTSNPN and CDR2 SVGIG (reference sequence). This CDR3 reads CAWSKQGAVGYTF. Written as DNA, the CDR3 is TGTGCCTGGAGTAAACAGGGGGCTGTCGGCTACACCTTC.